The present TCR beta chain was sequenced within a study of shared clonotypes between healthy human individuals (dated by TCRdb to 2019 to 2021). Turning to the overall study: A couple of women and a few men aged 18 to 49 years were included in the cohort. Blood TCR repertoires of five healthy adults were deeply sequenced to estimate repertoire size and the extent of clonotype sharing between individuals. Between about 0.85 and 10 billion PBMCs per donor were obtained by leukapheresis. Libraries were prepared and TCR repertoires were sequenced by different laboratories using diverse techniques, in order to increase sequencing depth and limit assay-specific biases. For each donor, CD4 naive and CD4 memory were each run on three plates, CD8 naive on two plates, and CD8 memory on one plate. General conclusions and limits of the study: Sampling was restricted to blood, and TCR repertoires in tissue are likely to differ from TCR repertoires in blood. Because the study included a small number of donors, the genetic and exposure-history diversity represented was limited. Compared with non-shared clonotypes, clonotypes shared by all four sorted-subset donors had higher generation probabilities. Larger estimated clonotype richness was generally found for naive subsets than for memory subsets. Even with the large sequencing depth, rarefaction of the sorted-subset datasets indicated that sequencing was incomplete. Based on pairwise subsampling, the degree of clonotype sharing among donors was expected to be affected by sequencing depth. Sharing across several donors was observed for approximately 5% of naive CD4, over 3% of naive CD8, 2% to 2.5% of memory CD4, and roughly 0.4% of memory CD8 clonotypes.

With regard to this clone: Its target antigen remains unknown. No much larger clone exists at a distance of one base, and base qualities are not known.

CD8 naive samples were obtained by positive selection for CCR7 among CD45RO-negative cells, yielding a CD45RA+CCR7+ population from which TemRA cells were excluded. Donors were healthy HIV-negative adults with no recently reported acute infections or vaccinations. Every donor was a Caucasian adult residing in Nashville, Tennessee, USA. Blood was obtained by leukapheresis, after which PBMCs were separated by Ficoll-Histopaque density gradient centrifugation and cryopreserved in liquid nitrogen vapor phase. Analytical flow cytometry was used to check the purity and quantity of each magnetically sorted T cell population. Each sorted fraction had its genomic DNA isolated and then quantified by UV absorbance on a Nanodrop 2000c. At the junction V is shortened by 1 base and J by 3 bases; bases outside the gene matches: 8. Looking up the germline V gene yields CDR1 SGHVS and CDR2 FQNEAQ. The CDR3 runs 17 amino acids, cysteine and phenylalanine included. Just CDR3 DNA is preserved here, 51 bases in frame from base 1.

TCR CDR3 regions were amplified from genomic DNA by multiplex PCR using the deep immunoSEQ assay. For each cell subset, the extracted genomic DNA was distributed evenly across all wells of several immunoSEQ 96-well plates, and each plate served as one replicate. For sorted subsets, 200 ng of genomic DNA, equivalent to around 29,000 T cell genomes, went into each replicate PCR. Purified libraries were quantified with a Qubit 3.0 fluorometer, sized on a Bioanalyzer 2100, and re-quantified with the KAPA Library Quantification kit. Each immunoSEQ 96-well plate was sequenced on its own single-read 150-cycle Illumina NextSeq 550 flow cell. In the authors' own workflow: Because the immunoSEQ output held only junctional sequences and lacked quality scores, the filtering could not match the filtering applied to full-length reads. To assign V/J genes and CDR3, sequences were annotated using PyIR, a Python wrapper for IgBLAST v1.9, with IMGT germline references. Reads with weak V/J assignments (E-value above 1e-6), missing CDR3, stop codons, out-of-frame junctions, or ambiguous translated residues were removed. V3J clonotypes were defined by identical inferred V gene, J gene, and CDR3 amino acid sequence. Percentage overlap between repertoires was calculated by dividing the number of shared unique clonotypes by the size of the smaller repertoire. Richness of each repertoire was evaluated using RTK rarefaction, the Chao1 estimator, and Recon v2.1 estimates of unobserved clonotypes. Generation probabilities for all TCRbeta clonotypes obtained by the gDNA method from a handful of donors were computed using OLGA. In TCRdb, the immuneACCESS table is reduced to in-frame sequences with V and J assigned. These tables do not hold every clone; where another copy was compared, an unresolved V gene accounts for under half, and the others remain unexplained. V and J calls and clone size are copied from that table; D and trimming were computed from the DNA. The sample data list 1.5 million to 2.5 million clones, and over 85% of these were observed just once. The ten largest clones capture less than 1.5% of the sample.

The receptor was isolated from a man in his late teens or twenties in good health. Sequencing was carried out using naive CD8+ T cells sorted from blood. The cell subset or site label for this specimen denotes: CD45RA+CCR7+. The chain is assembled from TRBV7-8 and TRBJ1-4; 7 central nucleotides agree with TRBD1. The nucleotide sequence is TGTGCCAGCAGCTTAGTATCCGCAGGGGGTCCTAATGAAAAACTGTTTTTT. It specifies CASSLVSAGGPNEKLFF.